What follows is one T cell receptor (beta chain) and its context. The antigen is undetermined. The data were obtained in a study of molecular identifiers for immune sequencing clone quantification. Points from the study as a whole: Spiked TCR RNA from one Jurkat cell reportedly showed up when mixed among some 1 million naive cells. Shared barcodes on identical TCR molecules could underestimate the sizes of highly expanded clones.

TCRdb re-called the PCR reads with MiXCR, one entry per CDR3 protein. Of about 36,000 distinct CDR3 sequences in the sample, about 18% were seen once. The V and J ends lost 0 bases and 10 bases respectively, with 11 bases between them. CDR1 SGHRS and CDR2 YFSETQ come from the germline V gene. The length of the CDR3 is 13 residues. Naive CD8 T cells were FACS-sorted by CD8+CD4-CCR7+CD45RA+ markers. The sequence came from a human donor in good health. Some libraries in this study had Jurkat cell RNA spiked in. J is TRBJ2-1 and V is TRBV5-1, with D possibly being TRBD1 (6 bases). Sequencing used naive CD8+ T cells from blood, with Jurkat cell RNA spiked in. This sample's subset: FACS-sorted CD8+CD4-CCR7+CD45RA+ naive T cells. CDR3 protein: CASSLGSDREQFF. Here the CDR3 DNA reads TGCGCCAGCAGCTTGGGCTCCGACAGGGAGCAGTTCTTC.